This is a list of T cell receptor beta chains from one sample in a study of Graves' ophthalmopathy and Graves' hyperthyroidism. MiXCR was run by TCRdb on the multiplex PCR reads, yielding one entry per CDR3 protein. The sample contains about 210,000 distinct CDR3 sequences, approximately 29% of which appear only once. Sequenced: peripheral blood. The receptors stem from a man aged 50 to 59 with Graves' ophthalmopathy. Both conserved end residues are part of each CDR3. A D gene is named only where the DNA matches it firmly. For some rows the clone size is stated as once, few or many, or as a class when expanded; others skip it.

.	TRBV6-1	TRBJ2-7	TRBD1	TGTGCCAGCCTCGACAGGGGAGCTCCCGAGCAGTACTTC	CASLDRGAPEQYF
many	TRBV12-3/TRBV12-4	TRBJ1-5	.	TGTGCCAGCAGGATGACAGATAGCAATCAGCCCCAGCATTTT	CASRMTDSNQPQHF
many	TRBV12-3/TRBV12-4	TRBJ1-5	.	TGTGCCAGCAGCCTTAGCTTGGGTATGGGCAATCAGCCCCAGCATTTT	CASSLSLGMGNQPQHF
many	TRBV3-1	TRBJ1-2	.	TGTGCCAGCAGCCAAGATAGGGCAGGAACCAATAACTATGGCTACACCTTC	CASSQDRAGTNNYGYTF
many	TRBV2	TRBJ2-2	.	TGTGCCAGCAGTGAAGAGCGGAACACCGGGGAGCTGTTTTTT	CASSEERNTGELFF
many	TRBV4-1	TRBJ1-2	TRBD1	TGCGCCAGCAGCCAAGCCCAGGGGGGCTATGGCTACACCTTC	CASSQAQGGYGYTF
many	TRBV30	TRBJ1-2	TRBD1	TGTGCCTGGAGAGGGACAGGGAATTATGGCTACACCTTC	CAWRGTGNYGYTF
many	TRBV7-2	TRBJ1-5	.	TGTGCCAGCAGCTTAATGCAGGGAAATCAGCCCCAGCATTTT	CASSLMQGNQPQHF
few	TRBV11-2	TRBJ2-7	TRBD2	TGTGCCAGCAGCTCCCACCTAGCGGCGAGCTCCTACGAGCAGTACTTC	CASSSHLAASSYEQYF
many	TRBV6-2/TRBV6-3	TRBJ2-7	.	TGTGCCAGCACCAGCGAGTCCTACGAGCAGTACTTC	CASTSESYEQYF
many	TRBV10-2	TRBJ2-5	.	TGCGCCAGCAGGACGTTGACAGGACAAGAGACCCAGTACTTC	CASRTLTGQETQYF
many	TRBV12-3/TRBV12-4	TRBJ1-2	.	TGTGCCAGCAGCCAGGACAGATATGGCTACACCTTC	CASSQDRYGYTF
many	TRBV4-2	TRBJ1-1	.	TGTGCCAGCAGCCAAGATCAAGGGGTGACTGAAGCTTTCTTT	CASSQDQGVTEAFF
.	TRBV6-1	TRBJ2-5	TRBD2	TGTGCCAGCAAGAGCGGACTAGCGGCACAAGAGACCCAGTACTTC	CASKSGLAAQETQYF
many	TRBV18	TRBJ1-2	.	TGTGCCAGCTCACCCGAGCTCGACCTGATTCATGCATATGGCTACACCTTC	CASSPELDLIHAYGYTF